This entry lists 21 T cell receptor beta chains sequenced from one sample in a study of CD8 T cells in Susac syndrome. A quantity of about 0.45 to 1 ug RNA underwent reverse transcription using random hexamers. Each CDR3 protein gets one entry after TCRdb re-called the immunoSEQ multiplex PCR reads with MiXCR. The profile covers 170,000 or so distinct CDR3 sequences, with 90% to 95% appearing a single time and 0.12% taken by the ten largest. The sequenced material came from CD4+ T cells from PBMCs. Receptors originate from a human donor with Susac syndrome.

The CDR3 DNA sequence: TGTGCCAGCAGCCAAGATTTGGTTAGCTCCTATAATTCACCCCTCCACTTT. This sequence encodes CASSQDLVSSYNSPLHF. V is TRBV3-1 and J is TRBJ1-6, with unresolved D. This CDR3 has 17 amino acids. The germline V gene encodes CDR1 LGHDT and CDR2 YNNKEL (reference sequence). The ends were cut back, 0 bases at V and 0 bases at J, with 9 bases in the middle.

This chain links TRBV20-1 with TRBJ2-5, with 8 nucleotides matching TRBD2. This CDR3 spans 13 amino acids. The V and J ends lost 2 bases and 4 bases, in that order; junction bases with no gene match: 3. In germline, CDR1 is DFQATT, CDR2 SNEGSKA (reference sequence). The CDR3 DNA is TGCAGTGCTAGAAAGGCGGGGGGAGAGACCCAGTACTTC. Amino acids: CSARKAGGETQYF.

This chain links TRBV7-8 with TRBJ2-7, with D possibly being TRBD1 (6 bases). The germline V gene has CDR1 SGHVS and CDR2 FQNEAQ. Trimming took 0 bases from V and 7 from J, leaving 13 bases between them. CDR3 length equals 14 residues. The CDR3 bases are TGTGCCAGCAGCTTAGCGGTCAGGGGCGGAGAGCAGTACTTC. This sequence encodes CASSLAVRGGEQYF.

The chain recombines TRBV7-2 with TRBJ2-7, with D unclear. V shed 1 base and J shed 7 bases, with 11 bases lying between them. The CDR3 covers 13 residues. From germline, CDR1 is SGHTA and CDR2 FQGNSA. In nucleotides, the CDR3 is TGTGCCAGCAGCTTAGTCCCCGTTGGAGAGCAGTACTTC. Its translation is CASSLVPVGEQYF.

This chain connects TRBV12-3 or TRBV12-4 to TRBJ2-7, with D perhaps matching TRBD1 or TRBD2 (7 bases each). The V end was cut by 9 bases, the J end by 9 bases, with 21 bases between. The CDR3 is 13 residues long. DNA for the CDR3: TGTGCCAGTCAACCAGGGGGGGCGACGGTGCAGTACTTC. Its translation: CASQPGGATVQYF.

The J gene is TRBJ2-7, the V gene TRBV6-6; no clear D. V was trimmed by 2 bases and J by 3 bases, leaving 11 bases between them. The V gene's germline CDR1 is MNHNY and CDR2 SVGAGI (reference sequence). CDR3 length equals 14 residues. The CDR3 loop is CASSYDQGFYEQYF. The CDR3 DNA reads TGTGCCAGCAGTTACGACCAAGGCTTCTACGAGCAGTACTTC.

V gene TRBV19 combines with J gene TRBJ2-1; 8 nucleotides agree with TRBD1. In germline, CDR1 is LNHDA, CDR2 SQIVND (reference sequence). Trimming cost V 5 bases and J 3 bases; bases outside gene matches: 18. The CDR3 extends over 19 amino acids. The CDR3, as DNA: TGTGCCAGTAGTCCTCAGCGCCGGGACAGGAGATTTCTCTACAATGAGCAGTTCTTC. Its translation is CASSPQRRDRRFLYNEQFF.

The V and J genes are TRBV18 and TRBJ2-6; D gene ambiguous. The CDR3 is 14 residues long. V dropped 3 bases and J dropped 0 bases, with 3 bases sitting between them. Germline V lookup: CDR1 KGHSH, CDR2 LQKENI. This CDR3 is CASSPVSGANVLTF. As DNA, the CDR3 is TGTGCCAGCTCACCCGTCTCTGGGGCCAACGTCCTGACTTTC.

The chain employs TRBV2 and TRBJ1-2, with a possible D match to TRBD1 (5 bases). Trimming removed 6 bases at V and 8 bases at J, with 16 bases between. Per the germline V gene, CDR1 is SNHLY and CDR2 is FYNNEI. CDR3 length equals 13 residues. CDR3 loop: CASSLGPKGGYTF. For the CDR3, the DNA is TGTGCCAGCAGCTTGGGACCAAAAGGCGGCTACACCTTC.

The chain recombines TRBV4-3 with TRBJ2-6, with D possibly being TRBD2 (6 bases). Trimming stripped 1 base from V and 0 bases from J, with 10 bases between. This CDR3 region has 17 residues. Germline CDR1 LGHNA, CDR2 YSLEER. CDR3 region: CASSQAVRDSGANVLTF. The CDR3, as DNA: TGCGCCAGCAGCCAAGCAGTGCGGGACTCTGGGGCCAACGTCCTGACTTTC.

The CDR3 nucleotides read TGCGCCAGCAGCTTGGCCCAGACCACTGAAGCTTTCTTT. This codes for CASSLAQTTEAFF. The rearrangement links TRBV5-1 to TRBJ1-1; D is uncertain. Deletions cut 0 bases from V and 4 bases from J, with 7 bases between. Germline V gene sequence: CDR1 SGHRS, CDR2 YFSETQ. The CDR3 spans 13 residues.

This clonotype was found once. This chain links TRBV7-8 with TRBJ1-5; the D gene is possibly TRBD1 (6 bases). Germline V CDR1 and CDR2: SGHVS, FQNEAQ. The CDR3 has 17 residues. V lost 3 bases and J lost 3, with 18 bases in between. CDR3 in DNA: TGTGCCAGCAGCTTTACAGGGATTATGAATGTCAATCAGCCCCAGCATTTT. Translation: CASSFTGIMNVNQPQHF.

Here the CDR3 reads CSVDVGQGLETQYF. The CDR3 bases are TGCAGCGTTGATGTAGGACAGGGACTTGAGACCCAGTACTTC. The J gene is TRBJ2-5, the V gene TRBV29-1; TRBD1 agrees at 8 bases. The V gene end was trimmed by 3 bases and the J gene end by 5 bases; junction bases not matched to a gene: 8. From germline, CDR1 is SQVTM and CDR2 ANQGSEA. This CDR3 has 14 residues.

The chain is built from TRBV27 and TRBJ2-5; tentative D call: TRBD2 (6 bases). The CDR3 contains 16 residues. The germline V and J ends were trimmed by 4 bases and 5 bases, with 20 bases remaining between them. Per germline, CDR1 MNHEY and CDR2 SMNVEV (reference sequence). CDR3: CASSSKWRGSWETQYF. CDR3 nucleotide sequence: TGTGCCAGCAGTTCTAAGTGGAGGGGTTCCTGGGAGACCCAGTACTTC.

The rearrangement joins TRBV6-6 to TRBJ1-1, with D unclear. V gave up 2 bases and J gave up 4 bases, with 8 bases separating them. CDR1 MNHNY and CDR2 SVGAGI come from the germline V gene (reference sequence). This CDR3 contains 13 residues. CDR3 coding DNA: TGTGCCAGCAGTTACAGGGATTCCACTGAAGCTTTCTTT. Protein sequence: CASSYRDSTEAFF.

V usage is TRBV11-2 and J usage is TRBJ2-7; 8 bases are a match to TRBD2. V shed 3 bases, J shed 1 base, and the junction held 11 bases outside the gene matches. This CDR3 has 17 residues. Germline V gene sequence: CDR1 SGHAT, CDR2 FQNNGV. The CDR3 nucleotides are TGTGCCAGCAGCTTGTCCAGCGGGGGCCCCCTTTCCTACGAGCAGTACTTC. Its protein product is CASSLSSGGPLSYEQYF.

This rearrangement joins TRBV2 to TRBJ2-3; possibly TRBD2 for D (6 bases). Per germline, CDR1 SNHLY and CDR2 FYNNEI. V was cut by 4 bases and J by 3 bases, with 8 bases left in between. This CDR3 comprises 13 residues. CDR3 coding DNA: TGTGCCAGCAGTGCGGGGGAAACAGATACGCAGTATTTT. The encoded protein is CASSAGETDTQYF.

This clonotype occurred a few times. This chain uses TRBV6-2 or TRBV6-3 with TRBJ2-1; D might be TRBD1 (5 bases). Trimming shortened V by 0 bases and J by 0 bases, and 9 bases separated the two germline ends. This CDR3 is 16 amino acids long. CDR1 and CDR2 from the germline V gene are MNHEY and SVGEGT. The CDR3 DNA reads TGTGCCAGCAGTTACTCCGACAGAAGCTCCTACAATGAGCAGTTCTTC. Translating gives CASSYSDRSSYNEQFF.

The chain links TRBV5-1 to TRBJ2-2; 9 nucleotides match TRBD1. From germline, CDR1 is SGHRS and CDR2 YFSETQ. With 4 bases clipped from V and 1 base from J, the junction kept 2 bases outside the gene matches. The CDR3 length is 15 residues. CDR3 protein: CASSPTGGNTGELFF. CDR3 bases: TGCGCCAGCAGCCCGACAGGGGGGAACACCGGGGAGCTGTTTTTT.

The genes are TRBV4-1 and TRBJ2-7, with TRBD2 identical over 8 bases. Germline lookup yields CDR1 MGHRA and CDR2 YSYEKL. The J segment lost 1 base and the V segment lost 0 bases, leaving 8 bases of the junction unmatched. The CDR3 sequence is 17 residues long. DNA of the CDR3: TGCGCCAGCAGCCAAGATACGAGGCTAGCGGGTTCCTACGAGCAGTACTTC. As protein: CASSQDTRLAGSYEQYF.

CDR3 sequence: CASSHDVYSGNTIYF. Here the CDR3 DNA reads TGTGCCAGCAGCCATGACGTATACTCTGGAAACACCATATATTTT. The chain carries TRBV14 and TRBJ1-3, with D unclear. This CDR3 is 15 amino acids long. Germline loops: CDR1 SGHDN, CDR2 FVKESK. Trimming took off 3 bases at V and 0 bases at J, with 9 bases between the two ends.